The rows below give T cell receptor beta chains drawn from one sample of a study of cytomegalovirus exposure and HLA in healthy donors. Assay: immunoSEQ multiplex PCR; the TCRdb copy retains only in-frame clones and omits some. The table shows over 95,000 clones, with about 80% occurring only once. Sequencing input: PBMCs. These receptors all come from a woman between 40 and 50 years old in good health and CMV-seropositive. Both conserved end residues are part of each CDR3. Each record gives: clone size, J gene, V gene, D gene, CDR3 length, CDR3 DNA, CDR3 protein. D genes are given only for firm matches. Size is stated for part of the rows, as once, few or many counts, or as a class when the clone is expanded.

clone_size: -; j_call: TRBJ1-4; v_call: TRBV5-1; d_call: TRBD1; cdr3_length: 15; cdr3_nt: TGCGCCAGCAGCTTACAAGACAGGGTGAATGAAAAACTGTTTTTT; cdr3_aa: CASSLQDRVNEKLFF
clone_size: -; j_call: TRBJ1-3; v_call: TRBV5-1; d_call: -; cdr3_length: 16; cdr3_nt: TGCGCCAGCAGCTTCGACAGCCGTCTCTCTGGAAACACCATATATTTT; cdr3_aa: CASSFDSRLSGNTIYF
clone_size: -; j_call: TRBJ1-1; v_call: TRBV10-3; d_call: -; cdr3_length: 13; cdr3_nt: TGTGCCGTAGCCCCCTTCCTCAACACTGAAGCTTTCTTT; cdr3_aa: CAVAPFLNTEAFF
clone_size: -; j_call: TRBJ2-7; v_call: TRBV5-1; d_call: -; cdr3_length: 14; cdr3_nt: TGCGCCAGCAGCCCCCAGAGCGGCGGCTACGAGCAGTACTTC; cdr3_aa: CASSPQSGGYEQYF
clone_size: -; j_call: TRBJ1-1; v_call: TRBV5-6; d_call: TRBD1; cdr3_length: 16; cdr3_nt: TGTGCCAGCAGCCGAGAGGCAGGGGGCAAGAACACTGAAGCTTTCTTT; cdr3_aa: CASSREAGGKNTEAFF
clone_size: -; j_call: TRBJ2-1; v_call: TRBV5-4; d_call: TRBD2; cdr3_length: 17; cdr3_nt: TGTGCCAGCAGCTCACTAAGCGGGGGGCCGAGCCTCCGTGAGCAGTTCTTC; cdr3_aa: CASSSLSGGPSLREQFF
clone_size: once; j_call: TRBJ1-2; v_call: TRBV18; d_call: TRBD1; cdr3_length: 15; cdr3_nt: TGTGCCAGCTCACCTCTCACCGGGACAGGATATGGCTACACCTTC; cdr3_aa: CASSPLTGTGYGYTF
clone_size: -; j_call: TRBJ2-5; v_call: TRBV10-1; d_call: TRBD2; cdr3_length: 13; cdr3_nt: TGCGCCAGCCAGATCTGGGGGGGGGAGACCCAGTACTTC; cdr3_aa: CASQIWGGETQYF
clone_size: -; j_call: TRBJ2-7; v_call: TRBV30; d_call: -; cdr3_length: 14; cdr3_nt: TGTGCCTGGAGTCTTCCTCTATGGGGCCTCGAGCAGTACTTC; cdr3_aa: CAWSLPLWGLEQYF
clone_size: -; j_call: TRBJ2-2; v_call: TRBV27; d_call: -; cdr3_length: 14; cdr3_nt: TGTGCCAGCCGGGGCGGGGTGGACACCGGGGAGCTGTTTTTT; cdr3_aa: CASRGGVDTGELFF
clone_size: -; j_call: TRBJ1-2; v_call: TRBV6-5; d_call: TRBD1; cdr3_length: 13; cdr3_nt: TGTGCCAGCAGTTACGACAGGGAGTATGGCTACACCTTC; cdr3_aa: CASSYDREYGYTF
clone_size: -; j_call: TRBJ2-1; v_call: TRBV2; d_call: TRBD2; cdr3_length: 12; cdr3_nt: TGTGCCAGCAGGGGGGGGTTCAATGAGCAGTTCTTC; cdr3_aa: CASRGGFNEQFF
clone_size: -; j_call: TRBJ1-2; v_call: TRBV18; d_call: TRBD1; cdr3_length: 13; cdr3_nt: TGTGCCAGCTCACCAGACAGGGTTGGGGGCTACACCTTC; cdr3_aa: CASSPDRVGGYTF
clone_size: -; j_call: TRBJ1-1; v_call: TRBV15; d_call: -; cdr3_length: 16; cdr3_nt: TGTGCCACCAGAACCCCCGTCGGAGGGACGGGGGCTGAAGCTTTCTTT; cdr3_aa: CATRTPVGGTGAEAFF
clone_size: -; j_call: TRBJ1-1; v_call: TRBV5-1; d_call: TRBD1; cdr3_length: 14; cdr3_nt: TGCGCCAGCACCCTCACAGGGGAAACGGCTGAAGCTTTCTTT; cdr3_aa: CASTLTGETAEAFF
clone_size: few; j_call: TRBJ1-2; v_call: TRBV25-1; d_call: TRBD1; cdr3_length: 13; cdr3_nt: TGTGCCAGCAGTGGGGGACAGCGCTATGGCTACACCTTC; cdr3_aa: CASSGGQRYGYTF
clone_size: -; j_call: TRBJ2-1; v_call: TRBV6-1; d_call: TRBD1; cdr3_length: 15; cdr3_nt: TGTGCCAGCAGTGGTGGACAGGGTATTGGTGGTGAGCAGTTCTTC; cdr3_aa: CASSGGQGIGGEQFF
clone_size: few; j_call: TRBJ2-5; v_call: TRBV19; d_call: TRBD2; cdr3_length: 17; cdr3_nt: TGTGCCAGTAGTATAGGGGGGACTAGCGGGGTCGGGGAGACCCAGTACTTC; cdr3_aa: CASSIGGTSGVGETQYF
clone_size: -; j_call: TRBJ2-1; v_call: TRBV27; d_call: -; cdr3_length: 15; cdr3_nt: TGTGCCAGCAGTTTCTTTGGGGCCCACGCCAATGAGCAGTTCTTC; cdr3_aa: CASSFFGAHANEQFF
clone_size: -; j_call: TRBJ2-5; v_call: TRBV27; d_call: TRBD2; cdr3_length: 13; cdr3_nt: TGTGCCAGCAGTGCGGGGGGATGGGAGACCCAGTACTTC; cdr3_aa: CASSAGGWETQYF
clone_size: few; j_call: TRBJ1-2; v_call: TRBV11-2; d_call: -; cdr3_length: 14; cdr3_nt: TGTGCCAGCAGCTTCGCTCGCGGGGGGCAAGGCTACACCTTC; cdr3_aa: CASSFARGGQGYTF
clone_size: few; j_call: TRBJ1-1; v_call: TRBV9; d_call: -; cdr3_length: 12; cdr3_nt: TGTGCCAGCACCCTCCCGGGAGCTCACCCCCCTTTT; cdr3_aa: CASTLPGAHPPF
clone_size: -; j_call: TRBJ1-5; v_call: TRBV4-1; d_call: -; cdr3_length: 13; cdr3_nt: TGCGCCAGCAGTGGGAGGGCGGATCAGCCCCAGCATTTT; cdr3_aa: CASSGRADQPQHF
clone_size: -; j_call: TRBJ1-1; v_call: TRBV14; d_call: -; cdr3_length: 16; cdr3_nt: TGTGCCAGCAGCCTCACCTTCGACACCCTGAACACTGAAGCTTTCTTT; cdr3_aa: CASSLTFDTLNTEAFF
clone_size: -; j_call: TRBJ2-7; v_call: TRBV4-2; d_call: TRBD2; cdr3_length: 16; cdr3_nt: TGTGCCAGCAGCCAAGCTTTGCGGGGGGGCCTCAACGAGCAGTACTTC; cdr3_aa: CASSQALRGGLNEQYF